These 28 T cell receptor beta chains share one sample of origin, sequenced in a study of a mutant IDH1 vaccine in newly diagnosed glioma. Time point described: baseline, week 1 (first vaccination visit). The treatment here: pre-vaccination baseline after standard-of-care therapy. Data came from immunoSEQ multiplex PCR; TCRdb stores just in-frame clones and leaves some out. The sample records approximately 92,000 clones, roughly 85% being singletons. The sequenced sample was PBMCs, obtained from a glioma patient treated with radiotherapy, temozolomide or both. These receptors all come from a woman between 45 and 60 years old with glioma.

V usage is TRBV7-2 and J usage is TRBJ1-1; possibly TRBD1 for D (5 bases). Germline CDR1 is SGHTA and CDR2 is FQGNSA. The CDR3 runs 12 residues. V lost 2 bases and J lost 8, with 9 bases in between. CDR3 in amino acids: CASSLRQGEAFF. The CDR3 DNA reads as TGTGCCAGCAGCTTACGGCAGGGAGAAGCTTTCTTT.

V gene TRBV4-1 combines with J gene TRBJ2-2; possible D gene TRBD2, 6 bases. The V end lost 1 base, the J end lost 6 bases, and 15 bases lay between the germline ends. The CDR3 has 16 residues. Germline CDR1 and CDR2: MGHRA and YSYEKL. DNA of the CDR3: TGCGCCAGCAGCCAAGGTGTAGGCGGGGCCGCCGGGGAGCTGTTTTTT. Protein product: CASSQGVGGAAGELFF.

This rearrangement joins TRBV27 to TRBJ1-1; tentative D call: TRBD1 (5 bases). V lost 5 bases and J lost 10, with 17 bases in between. Germline V CDR1 and CDR2: MNHEY, SMNVEV (reference sequence). CDR3 length equals 13 residues. CDR3 in DNA: TGTGCCAGCAGTCCCTATGGGCGGGGCTCAGCTTTCTTT. Translating gives CASSPYGRGSAFF.

This clone was detected only once. The chain employs TRBV9 and TRBJ1-6, with D unclear. CDR3 length equals 15 residues. Per the germline V gene, CDR1 is SGDLS and CDR2 is YYNGEE. Trimming took 0 bases from V and 7 from J, leaving 11 bases between them. The CDR3 reads CASSVGGVVNSPLHF. The CDR3 DNA follows: TGTGCCAGCAGCGTAGGCGGAGTGGTAAATTCACCCCTCCACTTT.

This clone was found a few times. The chain couples TRBV19 to TRBJ1-1; a weak D match, TRBD1 (5 bases). This CDR3 contains 13 residues. Germline loops: CDR1 LNHDA, CDR2 SQIVND (reference sequence). The V end lost 3 bases, the J end lost 10 bases, and 15 bases lay between the germline ends. The CDR3 DNA is TGTGCCAGTAGTATTACGGGCGTAGGGGCAGCTTTCTTT. Translating gives CASSITGVGAAFF.

The chain links TRBV29-1 to TRBJ1-6; no clear D. Germline V gene sequence: CDR1 SQVTM, CDR2 ANQGSEA. V was pared by 7 bases and J by 13 bases, with 20 bases between. The CDR3 is 13 amino acids. The CDR3, as DNA: TGCAGCGCCGCAGAAACCAGAGCGGCCCCCCTCCACTTT. Translation: CSAAETRAAPLHF.

The chain uses TRBV5-1 and TRBJ1-3, with D uncertain. V shed 4 bases and J shed 0 bases, with 5 bases lying between them. This CDR3 comprises 13 residues. Germline CDR1 is SGHRS and CDR2 is YFSETQ. The CDR3 spells CASSPVSGNTIYF. DNA for the CDR3: TGCGCCAGCAGCCCCGTCTCTGGAAACACCATATATTTT.

V and J are TRBV6-5 and TRBJ1-3; no definite D call. The length of the CDR3 is 15 residues. V lost 6 bases and J 0 bases, leaving 12 bases between the germline ends. CDR1 is MNHEY, CDR2 SVGAGI, per germline. Here the CDR3 reads CASSRGFSSGNTIYF. The CDR3 bases are TGTGCCAGCAGCCGAGGGTTTAGCTCTGGAAACACCATATATTTT.

The chain couples TRBV10-3 to TRBJ2-5; the match to TRBD2 covers 8 bases. This CDR3 region has 15 residues. Trimming at V came to 0 bases and at J to 3 bases, leaving 3 bases not matched to a gene. CDR1 and CDR2 (germline): ENHRY, SYGVKD. The CDR3 DNA follows: TGTGCCATCAGTGAGTCCGGGGGGGCGAAAGAGACCCAGTACTTC. Its protein is CAISESGGAKETQYF.

This clone has just one count. The chain carries TRBV9 and TRBJ1-3; 7 positions agree with TRBD1. V gave up 2 bases and J gave up 0 bases; unmatched junction bases: 2. Germline V CDR1 and CDR2: SGDLS, YYNGEE. This CDR3 is built from 15 residues. CDR3 nucleotides: TGTGCCAGCAGCGTCACAGGGGTCTCTGGAAACACCATATATTTT. Translated: CASSVTGVSGNTIYF.

J is TRBJ2-1 and V is TRBV4-3, with D possibly being TRBD2 (7 bases). In germline, CDR1 is LGHNA, CDR2 YSLEER. CDR3 size: 16 residues. V was trimmed by 4 bases and J by 2 bases, leaving 15 bases between them. The CDR3 is CASSPREGGAYNEQFF. In nucleotides, the CDR3 is TGCGCCAGCAGCCCCAGGGAGGGGGGGGCCTACAATGAGCAGTTCTTC.

This chain joins TRBV7-9 and TRBJ1-1; 8 positions match TRBD1. J lost 7 bases, V lost 5 bases, and 9 bases had no gene match. The length of the CDR3 is 14 residues. Germline CDR1 reads SEHNR; CDR2 reads FQNEAQ (reference sequence). The CDR3 region has the DNA TGTGCCAGCAGCGCCACAGGGGGGGCCGATGAAGCTTTCTTT. Residues: CASSATGGADEAFF.

The chain is built from TRBV19 and TRBJ1-1; D possibly corresponds to TRBD1 (5 bases). The germline CDR1 and CDR2 sequences are LNHDA and SQIVND (reference sequence). This CDR3 has 14 amino acids. Trimming pared 3 bases from V and 4 bases from J, leaving 12 bases between. Here the CDR3 reads CASSILPGSTEAFF. The CDR3 DNA is TGTGCCAGTAGTATCCTGCCAGGGTCCACTGAAGCTTTCTTT.

The rearrangement joins TRBV18 to TRBJ2-7, with a weak D call TRBD1 (6 bases). Germline lookup yields CDR1 KGHSH and CDR2 LQKENI. This CDR3 has 15 amino acids. Trimming took 5 bases from V and 0 from J, leaving 14 bases between them. CDR3 sequence (DNA): TGTGCCAGCTCATTACTGCGGACAGCCTCCTACGAGCAGTACTTC. Residues: CASSLLRTASYEQYF.

The chain recombines TRBV27 with TRBJ2-7; TRBD1 matches at 9 bases. The CDR3 is made up of 14 amino acids. Germline loops: CDR1 MNHEY, CDR2 SMNVEV (reference sequence). V gave up 7 bases and J gave up 3 bases; unmatched junction bases: 7. The CDR3 reads CASTGTGKLYEQYF. The CDR3 DNA is TGTGCCAGCACCGGGACAGGGAAACTCTACGAGCAGTACTTC.

This clone was counted a single time. The V gene is TRBV7-9, the J gene TRBJ1-6, with 7 bases fitting TRBD1. J was trimmed by 7 bases and V by 5 bases; bases with no gene match: 5. This CDR3 contains 14 residues. Germline loops: CDR1 SEHNR, CDR2 FQNEAQ (reference sequence). CDR3: CASSRGTANSPLHF. The CDR3 DNA reads TGTGCCAGCAGCCGAGGGACAGCCAATTCACCCCTCCACTTT.

The chain recombines TRBV10-3 with TRBJ1-2, with D unresolved. This CDR3 has 13 amino acids. The V gene lost 4 bases and the J gene lost 8 bases, with 14 bases spanning the gap. The germline V gene has CDR1 ENHRY and CDR2 SYGVKD. CDR3 nucleotide sequence: TGTGCCATCAGTGCAGTCGGGGATAGCGGCTACACCTTC. Amino acid sequence: CAISAVGDSGYTF.

The chain has TRBV7-9 and TRBJ1-1; 7 bases fit TRBD1. The CDR3 consists of 14 residues. Germline lookup yields CDR1 SEHNR and CDR2 FQNEAQ (reference sequence). Trimming took 5 bases from V and 0 from J; bases not matched to a gene: 3. The CDR3 DNA is TGTGCCAGCAGCCGAGGGGGCATGAACACTGAAGCTTTCTTT. Protein sequence: CASSRGGMNTEAFF.

This rearrangement joins TRBV19 to TRBJ1-2; possible D gene TRBD1, 6 bases. The CDR3 runs 13 residues. Trimming took 8 bases from V and 8 from J, leaving 18 bases between them. CDR1 is LNHDA and CDR2 is SQIVND in the germline V gene (reference sequence). This chain's CDR3 is CASQPSGAGGYTF. The CDR3 coding sequence is TGTGCCAGTCAACCTTCAGGGGCGGGGGGCTACACCTTC.

The chain is built from TRBV30 and TRBJ2-1, with D perhaps assigned TRBD1 or TRBD2 (5 bases each). This CDR3 spans 12 amino acids. The germline CDR1 and CDR2 sequences are GTSNPN and SVGIG (reference sequence). V lost 0 bases, J lost 9 bases, and 9 bases lay in between. CDR3 bases: TGTGCCTGGAGTGTATGGGGGACTGAGCAGTTCTTC. Translated, it gives CAWSVWGTEQFF.

CDR3 bases: TGTGCCAGCAGCGGAACAGGGAAATATTCACCCCTCCACTTT. This encodes CASSGTGKYSPLHF. V is TRBV6-5 and J is TRBJ1-6, with D possibly matching TRBD1 (6 bases). Trimming removed 6 bases from V and 8 bases from J, with 14 bases in between. Germline lookup yields CDR1 MNHEY and CDR2 SVGAGI. This CDR3 contains 14 residues.

The chain uses TRBV27 and TRBJ1-6; perhaps TRBD1 as D (5 bases). The CDR3 sequence is 13 residues long. Germline CDR1 and CDR2: MNHEY and SMNVEV (reference sequence). V was cut by 5 bases and J by 10 bases, with 12 bases left in between. The CDR3 protein is CASSPYKGSPLHF. In DNA, the CDR3 is TGTGCCAGCAGTCCCTATAAGGGGTCACCCCTCCACTTT.

The chain joins TRBV28 to TRBJ2-5; D possibly corresponds to TRBD2 (6 bases). CDR1 is MDHEN, CDR2 SYDVKM, per germline. V lost 5 bases and J lost 5, with 15 bases in between. CDR3 length: 14 amino acids. In nucleotides, the CDR3 is TGTGCCAGCAGTCTCGGGCTAGGGAGGGAGACCCAGTACTTC. This encodes CASSLGLGRETQYF.

The chain combines TRBV6-5 with TRBJ2-1; 8 bases line up with TRBD1. Per the germline V gene, CDR1 is MNHEY and CDR2 is SVGAGI. The CDR3 spans 13 residues. With 5 bases clipped from V and 8 bases from J, the junction kept 5 bases outside the gene matches. The CDR3 spells CASSPQTGDEQFF. CDR3 nucleotides: TGTGCCAGCAGTCCGCAGACAGGGGATGAGCAGTTCTTC.

The chain carries TRBV19 and TRBJ1-2; no definite D call. Germline V lookup: CDR1 LNHDA, CDR2 SQIVND (reference sequence). V was clipped by 3 bases and J by 4 bases, with 15 bases between them. CDR3 size: 15 residues. The CDR3 reads CASSITPGSSYGYTF. The DNA of the CDR3 is TGTGCCAGTAGTATTACCCCGGGTTCCTCCTATGGCTACACCTTC.

This clone has more than one count but fewer than ten. This chain connects TRBV30 to TRBJ1-1, with TRBD1 as a possible D gene (6 bases). Germline CDR1 GTSNPN, CDR2 SVGIG (reference sequence). This CDR3 has 12 amino acids. V was trimmed by 1 base and J by 4 bases, leaving 7 bases between them. The CDR3 DNA is TGTGCCTGGAGTGGAGGGGGCACTGAAGCTTTCTTT. Amino acid sequence: CAWSGGGTEAFF.

V usage is TRBV7-3 and J usage is TRBJ2-7; weak D call: TRBD1 (6 bases). The V gene lost 5 bases and the J gene lost 5 bases, with 10 bases spanning the gap. Per germline, CDR1 SGHTA and CDR2 FQGTGA. The CDR3 loop spans 12 amino acids. The CDR3 region is CASSLGHNEQYF. The DNA for the CDR3 is TGTGCCAGCAGCCTGGGACACAACGAGCAGTACTTC.

The CDR3, as DNA: TGTGCCAGCAGCTTAGTAGGAGCCCTAATGTACAATGAGCAGTTCTTC. Amino acid sequence: CASSLVGALMYNEQFF. J is TRBJ2-1 and V is TRBV7-8; D ambiguous. Germline CDR1 reads SGHVS; CDR2 reads FQNEAQ. CDR3 length: 16 residues. The V and J ends lost 1 base and 4 bases respectively, with 14 bases between them.